This TCR beta chain was recorded in a study of cytomegalovirus exposure and HLA in healthy donors. Study outcomes and limitations: With later analysis, a missense DCLRE1C variant became linked to TCR beta V- and J-gene trimming. The availability of immune exposure information extended only to CMV serostatus.

A multiplex PCR was run with 60 Vbeta primers and 13 Jbeta primers. Generated by immunoSEQ multiplex PCR, the TCRdb table keeps only in-frame clones and is missing some. The sample lists 150,000 to 200,000 clones; more than 65% were seen once. With regard to this clone: Its target is not known.

Material for sequencing was PBMCs. This clonotype was sampled from a man aged 50 or older in good health and CMV-seropositive.

CDR3 in DNA: TGTGCCAGCAGCGTCTTAGCGGGCAATGAGCAGTTCTTC. Translating it yields CASSVLAGNEQFF. The rearrangement joins TRBV2 to TRBJ2-1; 7 nucleotides match TRBD2. This CDR3 comprises 13 residues. Germline-derived CDR1 and CDR2 are SNHLY and FYNNEI. Trimming removed 6 bases from V and 6 bases from J; junction bases left unmatched: 5.